The clone carrying this T cell receptor beta chain was seen many times. The CDR3 extends over 15 amino acids. With 3 bases removed from V and 6 bases from J, the gap between germline ends came to 16 bases. Per the germline V gene, CDR1 is SGHDT and CDR2 is YYEEEE. TCRdb re-derived calls from the RT-PCR reads in MiXCR, one entry per CDR3 protein. This table holds about 780,000 distinct CDR3 sequences, 15% to 20% found once. This record belongs to a study of response to subunit inactivated influenza vaccine. This receptor was obtained from a man aged 50-60 years who received an inactivated influenza vaccine. Specimen: PBMCs from blood, collected 4 to 6 days after vaccination. The chain has TRBV5-6 and TRBJ2-1; TRBD1 is a possible D gene (8 bases). The CDR3 DNA follows: TGTGCCAGCAGCTCGTACAGGGGGGGTGTCAATGAGCAGTTCTTC. Translation: CASSSYRGGVNEQFF.